This TCR beta chain was profiled in a study of control samples from healthy donors and cancer patients. J lost 4 bases, V lost 6 bases, and 2 bases had no gene match. Germline CDR1 reads MDHEN; CDR2 reads SYDVKM. The CDR3 loop spans 12 amino acids. TCRdb keeps only in-frame clones here, not all; method: immunoSEQ multiplex PCR. The sample has roughly 63,000 clones; 90% are singletons. The V and J genes are TRBV28 and TRBJ2-7; 8 bases are shared with TRBD1. The clonotype originates from a man between 60 and 75 years old with colorectal cancer. The sequencing sample was made of PBMCs. CDR3 residues: CASSQGAYEQYF. The CDR3 DNA follows: TGTGCCAGCAGCCAGGGGGCTTACGAGCAGTACTTC.